This is a list of T cell receptor beta chains from one sample in a study of OX40 agonist ivuxolimab in advanced cancers. Repertoires were generated with immunoSEQ multiplex PCR, while TCRdb's copy carries only in-frame clones and drops some. The sample holds under 100,000 clones, 85% to 90% seen once. The sample here was CD4+ or CD8+ T cells sorted from blood, taken in a trial of the OX40 agonist ivuxolimab. These receptor sequences come from an adult with an advanced solid tumor such as melanoma, head and neck, liver or kidney cancer. The conserved cysteine and the conserved F or W are not part of the CDR3 here.

J | V | length | CDR3
TRBJ2-3 | TRBV19 | 10 | ASTGSTDTQY
TRBJ1-5 | TRBV7-2 | 12 | ASSLGQSYQPQH
TRBJ2-5 | TRBV27 | 16 | ASSPPRRAGALQETQY
TRBJ1-5 | TRBV19 | 13 | ASDHGGAGNQPQH
TRBJ1-2 | TRBV21-1 | 14 | ASSFRQVGENYGYT
TRBJ1-6 | TRBV2 | 11 | ASARGVGSPLH
TRBJ1-4 | TRBV27 | 12 | ASSPLTLREKLF
TRBJ2-3 | TRBV11-2 | 11 | ASSLDLGRAAY
TRBJ2-7 | TRBV6-5 | 12 | ASSRTVNSYEQY
TRBJ2-4 | TRBV28 | 17 | ASRPPPGLAGGAKNIQY
TRBJ1-1 | TRBV11-2 | 12 | ASSISDSTTEAF
TRBJ1-2 | TRBV4-2 | 15 | ASSQDLEGGRSYGYT
TRBJ2-6 | TRBV5-4 | 13 | ASSNRQSGANVLT
TRBJ1-5 | TRBV28 | 12 | ASSFGRVDQPQH
TRBJ2-7 | TRBV7-2 | 15 | ASSPRLTRGGLGEQY
TRBJ1-5 | TRBV28 | 14 | ASRGGDRGSNQPQH
TRBJ2-7 | TRBV5-1 | 16 | ASSIAGTSGGASYEQY
TRBJ2-7 | TRBV6-1 | 9 | ASSPAYEQY
TRBJ2-5 | TRBV4-3 | 10 | ASSQDGSTQY
TRBJ1-2 | TRBV28 | 11 | ASRMDRTGGYT
TRBJ2-5 | TRBV6-5 | 12 | ASSRAGGVETQY
TRBJ1-6 | TRBV5-5 | 16 | ASSLARVRGLVNSPLH
TRBJ2-1 | TRBV10-3 | 11 | AISDPRAPPQF
TRBJ2-2 | TRBV11-3 | 10 | ASSRVTGELF
TRBJ2-5 | TRBV9 | 12 | ASSPAPVRETQY
TRBJ2-2 | TRBV6-1 | 16 | ASSEAATSGVTGGELF
TRBJ1-4 | TRBV4-2 | 13 | ASSQGGTTNEKLF
TRBJ1-2 | TRBV4-1 | 14 | ASSQDEQGVWYGYT
TRBJ2-3 | TRBV9 | 13 | ASSVGQEGPDTQY
TRBJ2-1 | TRBV5-1 | 17 | ASSTRLAGGPSRGNEQF
TRBJ2-3 | TRBV10-2 | 13 | ASSEWGLSTDTQY
TRBJ1-4 | TRBV11-2 | 14 | ASSLEGWRSGEKLF
TRBJ1-2 | TRBV7-2 | 10 | ASSSEDLLQT
TRBJ2-1 | TRBV7-3 | 14 | ASSLLGQGAGNEQF
TRBJ1-6 | TRBV4-3 | 13 | ASSQEWFYNSPLH
TRBJ2-2 | TRBV10-1 | 10 | ASSENTGELF
TRBJ1-2 | TRBV4-1 | 12 | ASSQDRPTHRGT
TRBJ2-3 | TRBV7-9 | 11 | ASNPRAADTQY
TRBJ1-6 | TRBV5-1 | 14 | ASSVDRDNLLPPLH
TRBJ2-1 | TRBV6-5 | 13 | ASSSGQGIRNEQF
TRBJ1-4 | TRBV7-9 | 12 | ASSQTGGDEKLF
TRBJ2-3 | TRBV12-5 | 16 | ASALIHQTGYGTDTQY
TRBJ1-1 | TRBV7-2 | 14 | ASSRAGGSASTEAF
TRBJ1-1 | TRBV19 | 11 | ASSVDRGTEAF
TRBJ2-7 | TRBV10-3 | 10 | AISGQQYEQY
TRBJ2-2 | TRBV11-2 | 14 | ASSKLWGGNTGELF
TRBJ1-2 | TRBV29-1 | 11 | SVEDTGTYGYT
TRBJ2-5 | TRBV5-1 | 12 | ASSFAGTQETQY
TRBJ1-2 | TRBV27 | 10 | ASAGPLGGYT
TRBJ1-1 | TRBV5-4 | 14 | ASSVAKTGRGTEAF
TRBJ2-2 | TRBV5-1 | 13 | ASSPRNVGTGELF
TRBJ2-7 | TRBV19 | 13 | ASSSQQGSSYEQY
TRBJ2-5 | TRBV5-1 | 12 | ASSFLAAQETQY
TRBJ2-6 | TRBV30 | 13 | AWSVRVSGANVLT
TRBJ1-5 | TRBV7-6 | 12 | ASSLQQDNQPQH
TRBJ2-3 | TRBV27 | 17 | ASLPRVYQRGLITDTQY
TRBJ2-1 | TRBV18 | 12 | ASSPTGGDNEQF